The sequence of this TCR beta chain was determined in a study of PD-1 blockade in mismatch repair-deficient tumors. Overall study context: All were previously treated, progressing patients with approximately 11 mismatch repair-deficient cancer types.

The germline V gene encodes CDR1 LGHNT and CDR2 FRNRAP. With V trimmed by 5 bases and J by 5 bases, 9 bases remained unmatched. The CDR3 totals 16 residues. Assay: immunoSEQ multiplex PCR; the TCRdb copy retains only in-frame clones and omits some. The sample has 85,000 to 130,000 clones, approximately 80% seen once. All patients were mismatch repair deficient, assessed by either PCR or immunohistochemistry. The receptor was isolated from an adult with mismatch repair-deficient cancer. Sequenced material: peripheral blood, taken about eight months after starting pembrolizumab. The chain couples TRBV12-5 to TRBJ2-5, with 12 bases aligning to TRBD1. CDR3 protein: CASGLGGTGGWETQYF. In DNA, the CDR3 is TGTGCTAGTGGTCTGGGGGGGACAGGGGGCTGGGAGACCCAGTACTTC.